One TCR beta chain is described in this entry. It lacks a known antigen. No qualities accompany the bases; no much larger clone lies one base away. TCRbeta CDR3 regions were amplified from genomic DNA by means of the immunoSEQ Assay, a bias-controlled multiplex PCR. For the original study's pipeline: Within the assay, amplification of reference gene primers was used to estimate how many nucleated cells each sample contained. Sequence reads were collapsed and filtered to measure the absolute abundance of every unique TCRbeta CDR3 rearrangement. Productive Simpson clonality was computed per sample as the square root of Simpson's diversity index over productive rearrangements. Not all clones reach the TCRdb copy of this immuneACCESS table, which keeps in-frame sequences only. Checked studies attribute under half of the gap to unresolved V genes and leave the rest unexplained. Clonal size and the V and J genes are those of that table, whereas D and trimming came from the DNA. Within this sample are roughly 66,000 clones, with approximately 90% of them counted one time only. The ten largest clones represent about 7.3% of the sample.

The CDR3 contains 17 residues, cysteine and phenylalanine counted. This entry keeps only the CDR3 DNA: 51 bases, framed from base 1. This entry is derived from a study of blood T cell repertoires in COVID-19 (dated by TCRdb to 2018 to 2021). For context, the study as a whole: Collaborator samples came from the United States, Italy and Spain and covered acute and convalescent phases of COVID-19. The material from the prospective study consisted of cDNA or gDNA derived from T cells, B-cell-depleted T cells, or PBMCs. Deeply sampled blood TCRbeta repertoires from subjects exposed to, actively infected with, or recovered from COVID-19 were included in the dataset. The repertoires were released in a freely available public database intended as a resource for research on the immune response to SARS-CoV-2. The samples were drawn from the first 160 participants of the ongoing ImmuneRACE study and from over a thousand subjects provided by 6 global collaborators. Sample metadata almost always included a de-identified subject ID, COVID-19 status, age in years and sex. Where HLA class I and class II types were available, the types were taken from metadata supplied by the sample provider, not from assay-based typing.

Whole blood was collected in K2EDTA tubes by collaborating institutions according to the institutions' own protocols. Collaborator samples were shipped for TCRbeta analysis as frozen whole blood, isolated PBMCs, or DNA extracted from either sample type. General study outcomes and caveats: Clinical and demographic metadata were provided uncurated, with the amount varying by source and participant.

The receptor chain draws on TRBV21-1 and TRBJ2-7; TRBD1, the D gene given by the table, was not confirmed from the DNA. TRBV21-1 is recorded as a pseudogene. The receptor's source is a human donor in a cohort sampled during active COVID-19. Source material: peripheral blood. The nucleotide sequence reads TGTGCCAGCAGCGCGTCCCGGGACAGGGGGCTCCCCTACGAGCAGTACTTC. The translation is CASSASRDRGLPYEQYF.